This T cell receptor beta chain was profiled in a study of CD8+ T cells in alopecia areata. For the study at large: Patients in the study were on tofacitinib for 6 to 18 months, then off it for 6 months.

Alopecia areata patients provided lesional scalp punch biopsies and peripheral blood. Sequencing relied on a cDNA template that was reverse transcribed from extracted RNA. Sequencing used immunoSEQ multiplex PCR; TCRdb keeps in-frame clones, though not all of them. The sample includes 150,000 or so clones, approximately 45% of them seen just once. CDR3 length equals 19 residues. In germline, CDR1 is LNHNV, CDR2 YYDKDF (reference sequence). V dropped 3 bases and J dropped 3; count of bases not matched to a gene: 12. This sequence joins TRBV15 and TRBJ2-1, with 12 bases fitting TRBD2. The specimen was CD4+ T cells sorted from blood. This receptor was obtained from a human donor with alopecia areata. CDR3 DNA sequence: TGTGCCACCAGCAGGCAAAGGGATCTGGGACTAGCGGGCTACAATGAGCAGTTCTTC. It specifies CATSRQRDLGLAGYNEQFF.